This section outlines one T cell receptor beta chain sequence together with its context. This CDR3 region has 17 residues. The germline V gene has CDR1 LNHNV and CDR2 YYDKDF (reference sequence). V was pared by 0 bases and J by 3 bases, with 8 bases of the junction left unmatched. Some clones are missing from TCRdb's copy, which holds only in-frame ones; the method was immunoSEQ multiplex PCR. The data show approximately 80,000 clones, 94% seen once. The data originate from a study of T cell changes during pregnancy in multiple sclerosis. Sequencing used peripheral blood, obtained in the third trimester of pregnancy. The chain has TRBV15 and TRBJ2-7, with 10 bases identical to TRBD2. The clonotype comes from a female donor with multiple sclerosis, enrolled in a pregnancy study. CDR3 bases: TGTGCCACCAGCAGAGATTACGGGCTAGCGGGGGACTACGAGCAGTACTTC. It is translated as CATSRDYGLAGDYEQYF. Filled out from reference TRBV15 and TRBJ2-7, the complete variable domain reads DAMVIQNPRYQVTQFGKPVTLSCSQTLNHNVMYWYQQKSSQAPKLLFHYYDKDFNNEADTPDNFQSRRPNTSFCFLDIRSPGLGDTAMYLCATSRDYGLAGDYEQYFGPGTRLTVT.